The 27 T cell receptor beta chains listed next were all sequenced from one sample in a study of beta chain features in type 1 diabetes. Sequenced material consisted of expressed TCRB transcripts (all of the isolated RNA was reverse transcribed). Assay used: immunoSEQ multiplex PCR; TCRdb lists only in-frame clones, some missing. This sample has 150,000 or so clones, with roughly 10% found just once. The sample consisted of central memory CD4+ T cells from blood. The receptors were sampled from a middle-aged woman in good health.

Concerning this clone itself: Distinct nucleotide sequences in the sample also encode this CDR3. The gene calls are TRBV18 and TRBJ2-7; 7 bases fit TRBD2. Germline CDR1 reads KGHSH; CDR2 reads LQKENI. The CDR3 has 14 amino acids. V lost 2 bases and J lost 4; bases outside the gene matches: 5. CDR3 DNA: TGTGCCAGCTCACCAGGCGGGGGACCGTACGAGCAGTACTTC. Its protein is CASSPGGGPYEQYF.

This clone has a handful of counts. The chain employs TRBV27 and TRBJ2-3, with TRBD2 matching 10 bases. V trimming: 3 bases; J trimming: 8 bases; junction bases outside the gene matches: 11. CDR1 and CDR2 from the germline V gene are MNHEY and SMNVEV (reference sequence). This CDR3 is 16 amino acids long. The CDR3 region has the DNA TGTGCCAGCAGTTTCGGCCTAGCGGGGGCCGGGTCTACGCAGTATTTT. This codes for CASSFGLAGAGSTQYF.

The chain recombines TRBV19 with TRBJ2-3, with 7 bases matching TRBD1. The CDR3 is 14 amino acids. J lost 0 bases, V lost 5 bases, and 2 bases had no gene match. Germline V gene sequence: CDR1 LNHDA, CDR2 SQIVND (reference sequence). The DNA for the CDR3 is TGTGCCAGTAGTTTACAGGGGAGCACAGATACGCAGTATTTT. It specifies CASSLQGSTDTQYF.

This sequence joins TRBV4-3 and TRBJ2-3, with TRBD2 identical over 12 bases. The CDR3 consists of 16 residues. Germline lookup yields CDR1 LGHNA and CDR2 YSLEER. Trimming took 3 bases from V and 5 from J; bases not matched to a gene: 6. The CDR3 spells CASSQGTSGLQDTQYF. Here the CDR3 DNA reads TGCGCCAGCAGCCAGGGGACTAGCGGGCTTCAAGATACGCAGTATTTT.

This clone was picked up a small number of times. The chain couples TRBV11-2 to TRBJ2-5, with 11 nucleotides matching TRBD2. The V gene end was trimmed by 5 bases and the J gene end by 5 bases; junction bases not matched to a gene: 4. This CDR3 contains 14 residues. Per the germline V gene, CDR1 is SGHAT and CDR2 is FQNNGV. Written as DNA, the CDR3 is TGTGCCAGCAGCAAGACTAGCGGGGTGGAGACCCAGTACTTC. This encodes CASSKTSGVETQYF.

To note about this clone: Given a much more abundant clone one base away, this may be a read error. This rearrangement joins TRBV2 to TRBJ2-1, with D unresolved. V lost 6 bases and J lost 4, with 4 bases in between. From germline, CDR1 is SNHLY and CDR2 FYNNEI. CDR3 size: 11 residues. CDR3 amino acids: CASSSYNEQFF. The CDR3 nucleotides read TGTGCCAGCAGCTCGTACAATGAGCAGTTCTTC. The variable domain in full, completed from reference TRBV2 and TRBJ2-1, reads EPEVTQTPSHQVTQMGQEVILRCVPISNHLYFYWYRQILGQKVEFLVSFYNNEISEKSEIFDDQFSVERPDGSNFTLKIRSTKLEDSAMYFCASSSYNEQFFGPGTRLTVL.

V is TRBV6-5 and J is TRBJ1-2; 11 nucleotides line up with TRBD1. Losses at the gene ends were 8 bases for V and 4 bases for J; bases not matched to a gene: 6. This CDR3 contains 14 residues. Germline lookup yields CDR1 MNHEY and CDR2 SVGAGI. For the CDR3, the DNA is TGTGCCAGCGCCGGGACAGGGGGGGGCTATGGCTACACCTTC. Its protein is CASAGTGGGYGYTF.

A few counts support this clone. The chain carries TRBV14 and TRBJ2-5; D is uncertain. Germline CDR1 reads SGHDN; CDR2 reads FVKESK. With 3 bases removed from V and 5 bases from J, the gap between germline ends came to 13 bases. The CDR3 is 14 residues long. CDR3 DNA: TGTGCCAGCAGCCAGAGTTATCGGTTGGAGACCCAGTACTTC. Translating it yields CASSQSYRLETQYF. Drawing the rest from reference TRBV14 and TRBJ2-5, the complete variable domain is EAGVTQFPSHSVIEKGQTVTLRCDPISGHDNLYWYRRVMGKEIKFLLHFVKESKQDESGMPNNRFLAERTGGTYSTLKVQPAELEDSGVYFCASSQSYRLETQYFGPGTRLLVL.

The chain carries TRBV6-1 and TRBJ2-7; no clear D gene. V was shortened by 10 bases and J by 3 bases, with 13 bases between the two germline ends. The CDR3 totals 12 residues. Germline assignment: CDR1 MNHNS and CDR2 SASEGT. CDR3 sequence (DNA): TGTGCCACCTGCCAGGTGGGCTACGAGCAGTACTTC. Translation: CATCQVGYEQYF.

This clone was detected a few times. V and J are TRBV6-1 and TRBJ1-5; D gene unclear. The CDR3 consists of 15 residues. CDR1 and CDR2 (germline): MNHNS, SASEGT. V dropped 4 bases and J dropped 6 bases, with 16 bases sitting between them. This CDR3 reads CASSGEGGMGQPQHF. The CDR3 coding sequence is TGTGCCAGCAGTGGGGAGGGAGGGATGGGTCAGCCCCAGCATTTT.

This clone came up a few times. This rearrangement joins TRBV5-6 to TRBJ1-4; 7 bases agree with TRBD1. Germline assignment: CDR1 SGHDT and CDR2 YYEEEE. Unmatched junction bases numbered 9, after V lost 0 bases and J lost 4 bases. CDR3 length equals 17 residues. CDR3 coding DNA: TGTGCCAGCAGCTTGGGGACCGGGACAGCGCTTAATGAAAAACTGTTTTTT. Its protein is CASSLGTGTALNEKLFF.

V and J are TRBV7-2 and TRBJ2-5, with D perhaps TRBD1 (6 bases). V lost 5 bases and J lost 5, with 12 bases in between. CDR1 and CDR2 from the germline V gene are SGHTA and FQGNSA. This CDR3 has 13 residues. This CDR3 reads CASSINRVETQYF. In nucleotides, the CDR3 is TGTGCCAGCAGCATTAACAGGGTTGAGACCCAGTACTTC. Variable domain in full (rest from reference TRBV7-2 and TRBJ2-5): GAGVSQSPSNKVTEKGKDVELRCDPISGHTALYWYRQSLGQGLEFLIYFQGNSAPDKSGLPSDRFSAERTGGSVSTLTIQRTQQEDSAVYLCASSINRVETQYFGPGTRLLVL.

In this sample, this clone turned up a few times. This chain connects TRBV15 to TRBJ2-7, with 10 nucleotides matching TRBD2. The CDR3 loop spans 14 amino acids. Germline loops: CDR1 LNHNV, CDR2 YYDKDF (reference sequence). Trimming removed 5 bases from V and 4 bases from J; junction bases left unmatched: 5. Here the CDR3 reads CATSGVAGGYEQYF. Written as DNA, the CDR3 is TGTGCCACCAGCGGAGTAGCGGGGGGATACGAGCAGTACTTC.

The genes are TRBV5-4 and TRBJ2-3; 11 nucleotides align to TRBD2. V gave up 3 bases and J gave up 1 base; unmatched junction bases: 13. CDR1 and CDR2 from the germline V gene are SGHNT and YYREEE (reference sequence). This CDR3 has 19 residues. CDR3 nucleotides: TGTGCCAGCAGCTGGTCAACTAGCGGGGGAAAGGGAGGCACAGATACGCAGTATTTT. This gives the protein CASSWSTSGGKGGTDTQYF. The variable domain in full, with the rest retrieved from reference TRBV5-4 and TRBJ2-3, is ETGVTQSPTHLIKTRGQQVTLRCSSQSGHNTVSWYQQALGQGPQFIFQYYREEENGRGNFPPRFSGLQFPNYSSELNVNALELDDSALYLCASSWSTSGGKGGTDTQYFGPGTRLTVL.

A word on this clone: Germline and junction disagree at one end, which may indicate a read error. The rearrangement links TRBV7-7 to TRBJ2-3; D perhaps matches TRBD2 (5 bases). The CDR3 has 13 amino acids. Germline values: CDR1 SSHAT, CDR2 FNYEAQ (reference sequence). The CDR3 sequence is CASSLAQTDTQYF. The DNA of the CDR3 is TGTGCTAGCAGCTTAGCGCAGACAGATACGCAGTATTTT.

The chain couples TRBV28 to TRBJ1-1; TRBD1 aligns across 10 bases. V gave up 2 bases and J gave up 3 bases; unmatched junction bases: 6. The CDR3 has 16 residues. Germline loops: CDR1 MDHEN, CDR2 SYDVKM. CDR3 protein: CASSLSPGTGDTEAFF. CDR3 DNA sequence: TGTGCCAGCAGTTTAAGCCCCGGGACAGGGGACACTGAAGCTTTCTTT.

The chain joins TRBV7-2 to TRBJ2-1, with TRBD2 identical over 11 bases. CDR1 and CDR2 (germline): SGHTA, FQGNSA. V gave up 0 bases and J gave up 10 bases; unmatched junction bases: 8. This CDR3 has 16 residues. The CDR3 here is CASSLARSSGGLEQFF. The DNA for the CDR3 is TGTGCCAGCAGCTTAGCGAGGTCTAGCGGGGGGCTCGAGCAGTTCTTC. The full variable domain, completed using reference TRBV7-2 and TRBJ2-1, is GAGVSQSPSNKVTEKGKDVELRCDPISGHTALYWYRQSLGQGLEFLIYFQGNSAPDKSGLPSDRFSAERTGGSVSTLTIQRTQQEDSAVYLCASSLARSSGGLEQFFGPGTRLTVL.

This sequence joins TRBV27 and TRBJ1-2; the match to TRBD1 covers 8 bases. Per germline, CDR1 MNHEY and CDR2 SMNVEV (reference sequence). Trimming removed 6 bases from V and 7 bases from J; junction bases left unmatched: 13. The CDR3 runs 15 residues. In nucleotides, the CDR3 is TGTGCCAGCAGCGAGACAGGGGTGGGATTCGGTGGCTACACCTTC. This translates into CASSETGVGFGGYTF.

A few counts support this clone. The CDR3 region has the DNA TGTGCCAGCGCCTGGCCCCAAGAGACCCAGTACTTC. Its translation is CASAWPQETQYF. The V gene is TRBV7-8, the J gene TRBJ2-5; D is unclear. Per the germline V gene, CDR1 is SGHVS and CDR2 is FQNEAQ. The V and J ends lost 8 bases and 1 base respectively, with 8 bases between them. CDR3 size: 12 residues.

This chain uses TRBV5-1 with TRBJ1-2; 9 bases map to TRBD1. The J segment lost 4 bases and the V segment lost 4 bases, leaving 5 bases of the junction unmatched. The germline CDR1 and CDR2 sequences are SGHRS and YFSETQ. CDR3 length: 14 amino acids. CDR3 nucleotide sequence: TGCGCCAGCAGCGTCGGACAGGGGCCCTATGGCTACACCTTC. Translated, it gives CASSVGQGPYGYTF.

The table lists this clone with a few counts. The chain uses TRBV19 and TRBJ2-5, with 11 bases fitting TRBD2. The germline V gene has CDR1 LNHDA and CDR2 SQIVND (reference sequence). Unmatched junction bases numbered 6, after V lost 4 bases and J lost 2 bases. There are 16 residues in the CDR3. The CDR3 loop reads CASSRTRLAGQETQYF. DNA of the CDR3: TGTGCCAGTAGTAGGACCAGACTAGCGGGGCAAGAGACCCAGTACTTC.

This clone was seen many times. This chain uses TRBV7-9 with TRBJ2-3, with unresolved D. The CDR3 is 15 residues long. Trimming removed 10 bases from V and 0 bases from J, with 17 bases in between. Germline V gene sequence: CDR1 SEHNR, CDR2 FQNEAQ (reference sequence). CDR3 in DNA: TGTGCCACCTCGCGGTATCGTACTAGCACAGATACGCAGTATTTT. Its translation is CATSRYRTSTDTQYF.

This clone came up a few times. The junction does not match germline at one end; this may be a read error. The rearrangement uses TRBV6-1 and TRBJ2-7; 10 bases map to TRBD2. CDR3 size: 17 residues. In germline, CDR1 is MNHNS, CDR2 SASEGT. The CDR3 sequence is CAISESLAGDHSYEQYF. The CDR3 nucleotides read TGTGCCATCAGTGAGTCGCTAGCGGGGGACCACTCCTACGAGCAGTACTTC.

The sample holds a few counts of this clone. The chain recombines TRBV14 with TRBJ1-6; 9 positions match TRBD1. Looked up from germline, CDR1 is SGHDN and CDR2 is FVKESK. J lost 14 bases, V lost 4 bases, and 9 bases had no gene match. This CDR3 region has 14 residues. CDR3 amino acids: CASSPGTGSRALHF. The CDR3 DNA is TGTGCCAGCAGCCCCGGGACAGGGTCACGCGCCCTCCACTTT.

This clone was detected ten times or more. Other DNA sequences from this sample encode an identical CDR3 as well. This chain connects TRBV18 to TRBJ2-3; the D is unclear. Germline CDR1 reads KGHSH; CDR2 reads LQKENI. The CDR3 loop spans 12 amino acids. Trimming took off 3 bases at V and 6 bases at J, with 7 bases between the two ends. This chain's CDR3 is CASSPSGDTQYF. The DNA of the CDR3 is TGTGCCAGCTCACCTAGTGGTGATACGCAGTATTTT.

This clone was counted between two and nine times. The rearrangement uses TRBV5-4 and TRBJ1-5; D perhaps matches TRBD1 (5 bases). Per the germline V gene, CDR1 is SGHNT and CDR2 is YYREEE (reference sequence). The CDR3 runs to 13 residues. V gave up 4 bases and J gave up 5 bases, with 10 bases separating them. The CDR3 DNA follows: TGTGCCAGCAGCGCAGGGTCGGATCAGCCCCAGCATTTT. Protein product: CASSAGSDQPQHF. The variable domain in full, completed from reference TRBV5-4 and TRBJ1-5, reads ETGVTQSPTHLIKTRGQQVTLRCSSQSGHNTVSWYQQALGQGPQFIFQYYREEENGRGNFPPRFSGLQFPNYSSELNVNALELDDSALYLCASSAGSDQPQHFGDGTRLSIL.

This clone was detected a few times. CDR3 bases: TGCACCAGCAGCCCGGAATTTGATAGCGGGGGAACCGGGGAGCTGTTTTTT. It translates to CTSSPEFDSGGTGELFF. The J gene is TRBJ2-2, the V gene TRBV1; the D call of TRBD2 is as the table states it, not checked on the DNA. TRBV1 has pseudogene status. The CDR3 has 17 amino acids.